This is a list of T cell receptor beta chains from one sample in a study of blood T cells in healthy people across ages. TCRdb recomputed calls from the 5' RACE reads with MiXCR, one row per CDR3 protein. Of more than 1.4 million distinct CDR3 sequences in the sample, about 40% are singletons; the top ten hold around 8%. Sequences were obtained from blood. The receptors were sampled from a woman younger than 30 in good health. Both conserved end residues are part of each CDR3. The D gene is left open where the match is weak.

TRBV6-1,.,14,TRBJ2-1,CASSEAPGDNEQFF
TRBV6-6,.,15,TRBJ2-3,CASSWPGTSTDTQYF
TRBV12-3/TRBV12-4,.,13,TRBJ1-6,CATQGLYNSPLHF
TRBV7-8,.,15,TRBJ1-2,CASSLVRGTNYGYTF
TRBV29-1,TRBD2,14,TRBJ2-2,CSVDLGGSTGELFF
TRBV7-8,.,14,.,CASSLAIMGGEQYF
TRBV7-2,.,16,TRBJ2-3,CASSLGTILGADTQYF
TRBV6-5,.,14,TRBJ2-7,CASTVAGSSYEQYF
TRBV27,TRBD1,15,TRBJ1-2,CASRGAGQGLYGYTF
TRBV5-6,.,15,TRBJ2-1,CASSLPGDPYNEQFF
TRBV7-2,TRBD2,15,.,CASSLAFPGGETQYF
TRBV11-3,.,13,TRBJ2-1,CASSPPSRREQFF
TRBV4-1,TRBD1,15,.,CASSQAQGAWETQYF
TRBV11-2,.,17,TRBJ1-6,CASSSRDGTLSNSPLHF
TRBV6-6,TRBD2,17,TRBJ2-1,CASSYSPTSGLYNEQFF
TRBV5-1,.,14,TRBJ2-3,CASSPLLIPDTQYF
TRBV10-3,TRBD2,13,TRBJ2-7,CAREAGTTYEQYF
TRBV20-1,TRBD2,16,TRBJ2-5,CSARVGSGATQETQYF
TRBV3-1,.,16,.,CASSQGYFGTLYEQYF
TRBV9,.,15,TRBJ2-3,CASSVEPSTLYTQYF
TRBV11-2,.,14,TRBJ2-1,CASSLGSAPLEQFF
TRBV20-1,TRBD1,15,TRBJ2-7,CSADPTKGAAYEQYF
TRBV13,.,12,TRBJ1-1,CASGFRDTEAFF
TRBV9,.,15,TRBJ2-7,CASSAEGGGLEEQYF
TRBV14,.,17,TRBJ2-3,CASSQVRGRGTTDTQYF
TRBV6-1,.,12,TRBJ2-5,CASPSGGETQYF
TRBV14,.,14,TRBJ1-2,CARRPRASIYGYTF
TRBV29-1,.,11,TRBJ2-7,CSVGRTYEQYF
TRBV20-1,.,12,TRBJ1-2,CSAWGLNPGYTF
TRBV7-8,.,12,.,CASSPVWGEQYF
TRBV29-1,.,13,TRBJ1-2,CSADRPGEDGYTF
TRBV7-9,.,12,TRBJ1-2,CASSLGEDGYTF
TRBV14,.,15,TRBJ2-7,CASSQDPGRGHEQYF
TRBV6-6,.,15,TRBJ2-3,CASSKWGIGTDTQYF
TRBV6-6,.,16,TRBJ2-3,CASSYSNGKGGDTQYF
TRBV3-1,.,15,TRBJ1-1,CASSRRRGTNTEAFF
TRBV6-1,.,15,TRBJ1-5,CASNGGAGTNQPQHF
TRBV20-1,.,16,TRBJ2-1,CSASPREGIAYNEQFF
TRBV29-1,.,12,TRBJ1-2,CSVDWGARGYTF
TRBV30,.,15,TRBJ2-3,CAWRGRDPPTDTQYF
TRBV12-3/TRBV12-4,.,15,TRBJ2-4,CASSQTGTTEYKQYF
TRBV6-5,.,12,TRBJ1-1,CASSSPPWSAFF
TRBV4-1,.,15,TRBJ2-1,CASSRIALNYNEQFF